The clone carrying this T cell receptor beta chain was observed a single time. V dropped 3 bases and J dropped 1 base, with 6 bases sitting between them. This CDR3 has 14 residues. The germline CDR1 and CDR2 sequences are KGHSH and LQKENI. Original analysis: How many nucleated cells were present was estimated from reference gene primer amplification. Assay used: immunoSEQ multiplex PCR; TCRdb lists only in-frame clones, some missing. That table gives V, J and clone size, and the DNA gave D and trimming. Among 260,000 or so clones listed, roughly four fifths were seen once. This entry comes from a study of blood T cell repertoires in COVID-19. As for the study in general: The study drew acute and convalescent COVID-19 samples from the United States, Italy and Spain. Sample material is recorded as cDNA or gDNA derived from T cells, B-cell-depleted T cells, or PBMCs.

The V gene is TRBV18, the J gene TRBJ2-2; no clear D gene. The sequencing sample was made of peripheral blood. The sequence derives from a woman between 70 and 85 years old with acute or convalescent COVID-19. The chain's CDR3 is CASSPQVNTGELFF. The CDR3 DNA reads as TGTGCCAGCTCACCCCAGGTGAACACCGGGGAGCTGTTTTTT. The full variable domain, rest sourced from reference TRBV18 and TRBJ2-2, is NAGVMQNPRHLVRRRGQEARLRCSPMKGHSHVYWYRQLPEEGLKFMVYLQKENIIDESGMPKERFSAEFPKEGPSILRIQQVVRGDSAAYFCASSPQVNTGELFFGEGSRLTVL.